What follows are 6 T cell receptor beta chains derived from one specimen sequenced in a study of blood T cells in healthy people across ages. Alongside a J-beta primer mix, a sample-barcoded 5' primer served in a second PCR lasting roughly 7 to 11 cycles. TCRdb used MiXCR to reprocess the 5' RACE reads, holding one entry per CDR3 protein. Here the sample spans 1 million to 1.2 million distinct CDR3 sequences, around two fifths being singletons. The material sequenced was blood. The receptors were gathered from a man between 18 and 29 years old in good health.

The rearrangement links TRBV4-1 to TRBJ1-2; 9 nucleotides line up with TRBD1. J was trimmed by 8 bases and V by 4 bases; bases with no gene match: 5. The CDR3 totals 13 residues. Germline V gene sequence: CDR1 MGHRA, CDR2 YSYEKL. The CDR3 nucleotides read TGCGCCAGCAGCCTCGGGACAGGGTGGGGCTACACCTTC. Residues: CASSLGTGWGYTF.

A few counts support this clonotype. This chain connects TRBV2 to TRBJ2-4; no firm D call. Per germline, CDR1 SNHLY and CDR2 FYNNEI. V was cut by 5 bases and J by 5 bases, with 10 bases left in between. The CDR3 sequence is 13 residues long. CDR3 bases: TGTGCCAGCAGTCTCGGGCCCCAAAACATTCAGTACTTC. It translates to CASSLGPQNIQYF.

This chain connects TRBV12-3 or TRBV12-4 to TRBJ2-2, with 10 bases matching TRBD1. With V trimmed by 2 bases and J by 6 bases, 15 bases remained unmatched. CDR3 length: 19 amino acids. CDR3 protein: CASSLRSRTGGVRAGELFF. The DNA of the CDR3 is TGTGCCAGCAGTTTACGGAGTAGGACAGGGGGAGTCCGGGCCGGGGAGCTGTTTTTT.

The chain carries TRBV6-2 or TRBV6-3 and TRBJ1-1, with D maybe TRBD1 (5 bases). The length of the CDR3 is 15 residues. Germline lookup yields CDR1 MNHEY and CDR2 SVGEGT. Trimming pared 6 bases from V and 1 base from J, leaving 15 bases between. The CDR3: CASSSPGTPNTEAFF. DNA for the CDR3: TGTGCCAGCAGCTCACCCGGGACTCCGAACACTGAAGCTTTCTTT.

This rearrangement joins TRBV24-1 to TRBJ2-1, with a weak D call TRBD1 (6 bases). The CDR3 loop spans 15 amino acids. V lost 3 bases to trimming and J lost 5 bases, with 13 bases between them. Looked up from germline, CDR1 is KGHDR and CDR2 is SFDVKD. The CDR3 nucleotides read TGTGCCACCAGTGATGCCGGGACACTCGACAATGAGCAGTTCTTC. Translated: CATSDAGTLDNEQFF.

The gene calls are TRBV20-1 and TRBJ1-2, with a tentative D call TRBD1 (6 bases). Germline V gene data show CDR1 as DFQATT and CDR2 as SNEGSKA (reference sequence). V was cut by 6 bases and J by 8 bases, with 16 bases left in between. This CDR3 contains 12 residues. CDR3 coding DNA: TGCAGTGCCTTTCAGGGGTCGAAGGGCTACACCTTC. It is translated as CSAFQGSKGYTF.